The present TCR beta chain was sequenced within a study of blood T cell repertoires in COVID-19 (dated by TCRdb to between 2020 and 2021). Regarding the study in general: Collaborator samples came from the United States, Italy and Spain and covered acute and convalescent phases of COVID-19. Deeply sampled blood TCRbeta repertoires from subjects exposed to, actively infected with, or recovered from COVID-19 were included in the dataset. The repertoires were made available in a free public database intended to serve as a resource for research on the immune response to SARS-CoV-2. The samples were drawn from two sources: the first 160 participants of the ongoing ImmuneRACE study, and 950 to 1,500 subjects contributed by 6 global collaborators. Where HLA class I and class II types were available, the types were taken from metadata supplied by the sample provider, not from assay-based typing. Nearly every sample came with metadata listing a de-identified subject ID, COVID-19 status, age in years and sex. The prospective study material was composed of cDNA or gDNA derived from T cells, B-cell-depleted T cells, or PBMCs. Study-wide findings and limitations: The amount of clinical and demographic metadata varied by source and participant and was provided uncurated.

Each collaborating institution followed its own protocols to collect whole blood in K2EDTA tubes. Collaborator samples were shipped for TCRbeta analysis as frozen whole blood, isolated PBMCs, or DNA extracted from either sample type. Comments on this clone: The target of this receptor is not known. Base qualities are missing; no much larger clone stands one base away.

TCRbeta CDR3 regions were amplified from genomic DNA by means of the immunoSEQ Assay, a bias-controlled multiplex PCR. On the authors' methods: Nucleated cell counts per sample were estimated from amplification of reference gene primers within the assay. To quantify the absolute abundance of each unique TCRbeta CDR3 rearrangement, sequence reads were collapsed and filtered. For each sample, productive Simpson clonality was calculated as the square root of Simpson's diversity index over productive rearrangements. TCRdb took this table from immuneACCESS and kept in-frame rearrangements with V and J called. Such tables lack part of the clones; where checked against another copy, unresolved V genes explain under half of the gap, and the rest is unexplained. Clone size and V and J calls were adopted from that table, with D and trimming inferred from the DNA. Within this sample are about 55,000 clones, with about nine tenths of them counted one time only. The top ten clonotypes cover approximately 8% of the sample.

Sequencing was performed on peripheral blood. The TCR comes from a man aged 55-75 years with active COVID-19.

The CDR3 region reads CASSQVQRPQETQYF. The sequenced DNA: TGTGCCAGCAGCCAAGTTCAGCGGCCTCAAGAGACCCAGTACTTC. The V gene is TRBV3-1 (or the pseudogene TRBV3-2) and the J gene is TRBJ2-5; the D gene is perhaps TRBD2, from 5 matching bases. The CDR3 covers 15 residues, taking in both the cysteine and the phenylalanine. Of the read, only the CDR3 DNA is kept; its 45 bases are in frame from base 1. The germline V gene (reference sequence) supplies CDR1 LGHDT and CDR2 YNNKEL. The junction carries 11 bases between V and J, which are trimmed by 1 base and 2 bases respectively.